Listed here are 27 T cell receptor beta chains from one sample, sequenced in a study of glioma-infiltrating T cells after dendritic cell vaccination. The assay was immunoSEQ multiplex PCR, and TCRdb's table has in-frame clones only and misses some. The sample shows 20,000 to 30,000 clones, around nine tenths of them seen only once. Time point meaning: after dendritic cell vaccination, including at tumor progression/relapse. The sequencing used blood, collected after dendritic cell vaccination. The receptors were sampled from a human donor with glioblastoma.

This chain links TRBV5-1 with TRBJ2-5; D might be TRBD2 (6 bases). The V and J ends lost 1 base and 3 bases respectively, with 16 bases between them. The germline V gene has CDR1 SGHRS and CDR2 YFSETQ. CDR3 length: 16 residues. CDR3 bases: TGCGCCAGCAGCTTGTCGGCTAGCGAATATAAAGAGACCCAGTACTTC. The encoded protein is CASSLSASEYKETQYF.

The chain has TRBV5-6 and TRBJ2-3, with D perhaps matching TRBD2 (6 bases). The CDR3 consists of 15 residues. Germline V gives CDR1 SGHDT, CDR2 YYEEEE. The V end was cut by 1 base, the J end by 1 base, with 10 bases between. The DNA of the CDR3 is TGTGCCAGCAGCTTGCCCGCGGGGCGCACAGATACGCAGTATTTT. The encoded protein is CASSLPAGRTDTQYF.

This sequence joins TRBV5-4 and TRBJ1-1, with D possibly being TRBD1 (5 bases). CDR3 size: 16 residues. Germline CDR1 is SGHNT and CDR2 is YYREEE (reference sequence). Between the trimmed V and J ends, which lost 0 bases and 0 bases, there was a span of 12 bases. The CDR3 nucleotides are TGTGCCAGCAGCTTGGACGCAGGGTCAATGAACACTGAAGCTTTCTTT. Encoded protein: CASSLDAGSMNTEAFF.

The genes are TRBV11-3 and TRBJ1-1; no reliable D call. The CDR3 spans 13 residues. Between the trimmed V and J ends, which lost 3 bases and 6 bases, there was a span of 11 bases. Germline V CDR1 and CDR2: SGHNT, YENEEA. The CDR3 region has the DNA TGTGCCAGCAGCTTTACCCGCACAGCTGAAGCTTTCTTT. Translating it yields CASSFTRTAEAFF.

V and J are TRBV13 and TRBJ1-6, with D perhaps matching TRBD1 (5 bases). The CDR3 covers 14 residues. CDR1 PRHDT and CDR2 FYEKMQ come from the germline V gene (reference sequence). Trimming removed 5 bases from V and 9 bases from J, with 14 bases in between. The chain's CDR3 is CASSPAGGSSPLHF. Here the CDR3 DNA reads TGTGCCAGCAGCCCTGCGGGGGGAAGTTCACCCCTCCACTTT.

On this clone itself: At the DNA level, this CDR3 is encoded by other sequences in the same sample as well. The chain uses TRBV13 and TRBJ1-6, with 8 bases aligning to TRBD1. This CDR3 comprises 15 residues. J gave up 5 bases and V 4 bases, and 4 bases lay outside the gene matches. The germline gives CDR1 PRHDT, CDR2 FYEKMQ (reference sequence). The chain's CDR3 is CASSSTGENNSPLHF. The CDR3 coding sequence is TGTGCCAGCAGCTCGACAGGGGAAAATAATTCACCCCTCCACTTT.

The J gene is TRBJ1-2, the V gene TRBV4-2; TRBD1 might be the D (6 bases). Germline V lookup: CDR1 LGHNA, CDR2 YNFKEQ. Trimming stripped 3 bases from V and 2 bases from J, with 16 bases between. The CDR3 extends over 16 amino acids. The CDR3 sequence is CASSHEYGGTNYGYTF. The CDR3 nucleotides are TGTGCCAGCAGCCACGAATATGGTGGGACAAACTATGGCTACACCTTC.

The V call is TRBV5-4, the J call TRBJ1-1; TRBD1 matches 7 bases. The ends lost 1 base at V and 2 bases at J; junction bases unmatched: 2. CDR1 and CDR2 (germline): SGHNT, YYREEE (reference sequence). The CDR3 length is 14 residues. CDR3 sequence reads: CASSLRTGNTEAFF. The CDR3 DNA reads as TGTGCCAGCAGCTTGAGGACAGGCAACACTGAAGCTTTCTTT.

The V and J genes are TRBV5-4 and TRBJ2-2; TRBD1 is a possible D gene (6 bases). With 0 bases removed from V and 8 bases from J, the gap between germline ends came to 14 bases. The length of the CDR3 is 15 residues. CDR1 is SGHNT and CDR2 is YYREEE in the germline V gene (reference sequence). Here the CDR3 reads CASSLGGPASGELFF. As DNA, the CDR3 is TGTGCCAGCAGCTTGGGGGGGCCCGCGTCGGGGGAGCTGTTTTTT. Together with reference TRBV5-4 and TRBJ2-2, the CDR3 gives the full variable domain: ETGVTQSPTHLIKTRGQQVTLRCSSQSGHNTVSWYQQALGQGPQFIFQYYREEENGRGNFPPRFSGLQFPNYSSELNVNALELDDSALYLCASSLGGPASGELFFGEGSRLTVL.

The V call is TRBV21-1, the J call TRBJ2-2; no DNA check was done on the table's D call, TRBD1. TRBV21-1 is shown as a pseudogene. This CDR3 region has 16 residues. The CDR3 loop is CASSGRGGQGSGELFF. The CDR3 DNA reads as TGTGCCAGCAGCGGACGGGGGGGACAGGGGAGCGGGGAGCTGTTTTTT.

The chain joins TRBV30 to TRBJ1-2, with D tentatively TRBD1 (5 bases). Per germline, CDR1 GTSNPN and CDR2 SVGIG (reference sequence). The CDR3 runs to 16 residues. V gave up 3 bases and J gave up 9 bases, with 26 bases separating them. CDR3 DNA sequence: TGTGCCTGGAGCACAACCGCCGGGACCGGGGAGGGAAGCTACACCTTC. As protein: CAWSTTAGTGEGSYTF. The whole variable domain, remainder taken from reference TRBV30 and TRBJ1-2, is SQTIHQWPATLVQPVGSPLSLECTVEGTSNPNLYWYRQAAGRGLQLLFYSVGIGQISSEVPQNLSASRPQDRQFILSSKKLLLSDSGFYLCAWSTTAGTGEGSYTFGSGTRLTVV.

The V and J genes are TRBV19 and TRBJ2-5, with 7 positions matching TRBD2. CDR1 is LNHDA and CDR2 is SQIVND in the germline V gene (reference sequence). The CDR3 consists of 15 residues. With 8 bases clipped from V and 1 base from J, the junction kept 10 bases outside the gene matches. Here the CDR3 DNA reads TGTGCCAGTCGTAAAGGGGCGGGAGCCCAAGAGACCCAGTACTTC. The encoded protein is CASRKGAGAQETQYF.

CDR3 sequence reads: CASNPQGAHEQYF. In DNA form, the CDR3 reads TGTGCCAGCAACCCCCAGGGGGCGCACGAGCAGTACTTC. J is TRBJ2-7 and V is TRBV2; 8 bases agree with TRBD1. Germline V CDR1 and CDR2: SNHLY, FYNNEI. The V gene end was trimmed by 7 bases and the J gene end by 5 bases; junction bases not matched to a gene: 7. The CDR3 has 13 residues.

The chain carries TRBV5-1 and TRBJ1-2; D may be TRBD1 (5 bases). CDR3 length equals 16 residues. Germline V gene sequence: CDR1 SGHRS, CDR2 YFSETQ. V was trimmed by 2 bases and J by 5 bases, leaving 19 bases between them. The CDR3 region has the DNA TGCGCCAGCAGCTTAGATCCACAGGTTCGGACGTATGGCTACACCTTC. This codes for CASSLDPQVRTYGYTF.

The chain couples TRBV5-1 to TRBJ1-4; possible D gene TRBD1, 6 bases. V shed 6 bases and J shed 9 bases, with 21 bases lying between them. CDR3 length equals 15 residues. The germline gives CDR1 SGHRS, CDR2 YFSETQ. The CDR3 sequence: CASKDNLSGTQKLFF. The CDR3 DNA follows: TGCGCCAGCAAAGATAACCTCTCGGGGACACAAAAACTGTTTTTT.

This clone occurred once. For the CDR3, the DNA is TGTGCCAGTAAAGAGAGCTCCTACAATGAGCAGTTCTTC. It encodes CASKESSYNEQFF. The chain is built from TRBV18 and TRBJ2-1; D gene unclear. Germline V CDR1 and CDR2: KGHSH, LQKENI. V lost 9 bases and J 0 bases, leaving 9 bases between the germline ends. This CDR3 spans 13 amino acids.

The chain links TRBV10-2 to TRBJ1-6; 8 bases line up with TRBD1. This CDR3 is built from 16 residues. J was trimmed by 0 bases and V by 6 bases; bases with no gene match: 4. CDR1 and CDR2 (germline): WSHSY, SAAADI. This chain's CDR3 is CASRGQERSYNSPLHF. As DNA, the CDR3 is TGCGCCAGCAGGGGACAGGAACGCTCCTATAATTCACCCCTCCACTTT.

J is TRBJ1-5 and V is TRBV5-5, with 9 nucleotides matching TRBD1. CDR1 is SGHKS, CDR2 YYEKEE, per germline (reference sequence). CDR3 length: 15 residues. J was trimmed by 7 bases and V by 4 bases; bases with no gene match: 9. CDR3 sequence reads: CASSAGGQGYQPQHF. DNA for the CDR3: TGTGCCAGCAGCGCGGGAGGACAGGGGTACCAGCCCCAGCATTTT.

The rearrangement uses TRBV25-1 and TRBJ1-1; no clear D. V was pared by 10 bases and J by 4 bases, with 13 bases between. Germline loops: CDR1 MGHDK, CDR2 SYGVNS. The CDR3 runs 12 residues. The CDR3 nucleotides are TGTGCCACCATAAAGTCCGGCACTGAAGCTTTCTTT. It specifies CATIKSGTEAFF.

This clone was counted once. The V gene is TRBV6-6, the J gene TRBJ1-1, with unresolved D. V was pared by 2 bases and J by 5 bases, with 9 bases between. CDR1 MNHNY and CDR2 SVGAGI come from the germline V gene (reference sequence). The CDR3 sequence is 13 residues long. The CDR3 sequence: CASSYLTETEAFF. The CDR3 DNA reads TGTGCCAGCAGTTACCTAACAGAAACTGAAGCTTTCTTT.

V gene TRBV5-6 combines with J gene TRBJ1-3; tentatively, D is TRBD1 (5 bases). Trimming removed 2 bases from V and 4 bases from J, with 16 bases in between. Germline CDR1 is SGHDT and CDR2 is YYEEEE. The CDR3 is 16 residues long. The CDR3 DNA follows: TGTGCCAGCAGCTTTCCCGGGACTACGGGGGGAAACACCATATATTTT. Translated, it gives CASSFPGTTGGNTIYF.

The chain links TRBV7-4 to TRBJ2-7; D is perhaps TRBD1 (6 bases). CDR3 length equals 16 residues. The germline V and J ends were trimmed by 5 bases and 2 bases, with 19 bases remaining between them. CDR1 is SGHVT, CDR2 SQSDAQ, per germline. CDR3 protein: CASSLLNLQGPYEQYF. The DNA of the CDR3 is TGTGCCAGCAGCCTGCTAAACCTACAGGGACCCTACGAGCAGTACTTC.

On this clone: This CDR3 is also generated by other DNA sequences in the sample. V and J are TRBV11-2 and TRBJ1-6; D unresolved. Deletions cut 7 bases from V and 6 bases from J, with 10 bases between. The V gene's germline CDR1 is SGHAT and CDR2 FQNNGV. CDR3 length: 13 amino acids. The CDR3 DNA reads TGTGCCAGCACTTGGGCCTTTAATTCACCCCTCCACTTT. Encoded protein: CASTWAFNSPLHF.

The V and J genes are TRBV7-9 and TRBJ1-1; weak D call: TRBD1 (5 bases). The CDR3 consists of 14 residues. CDR1 and CDR2 (germline): SEHNR, FQNEAQ (reference sequence). The V and J ends lost 2 bases and 1 base respectively, with 8 bases between them. The chain's CDR3 is CASSLSQGNTEAFF. CDR3 coding DNA: TGTGCCAGCAGCTTATCTCAGGGGAACACTGAAGCTTTCTTT.

The chain has TRBV29-1 and TRBJ2-7; 7 bases are a match to TRBD1. V shed 2 bases and J 2 bases; nucleotides not matched to a gene: 21. Germline loops: CDR1 SQVTM, CDR2 ANQGSEA. This CDR3 is 19 amino acids long. CDR3 in amino acids: CSVEFLRQGKVPSTYEQYF. The CDR3 DNA reads TGCAGCGTTGAATTCTTACGACAGGGTAAGGTCCCATCTACCTACGAGCAGTACTTC.

In its sample, this clone was seen once. In nucleotides, the CDR3 is TGTGCCAGCACAGGGCTAGCGGGGGGTCCCCAAGAGACCCAGTACTTC. The encoded protein is CASTGLAGGPQETQYF. The chain uses TRBV2 and TRBJ2-5, with TRBD2 matching over 11 bases. CDR1 and CDR2 (germline): SNHLY, FYNNEI. The CDR3 spans 16 residues. J lost 1 base, V lost 7 bases, and 8 bases had no gene match.

V is TRBV19 and J is TRBJ2-5, with D possibly matching TRBD1 (6 bases). V was clipped by 5 bases and J by 4 bases, with 11 bases between them. CDR3 size: 13 residues. Germline CDR1 is LNHDA and CDR2 is SQIVND (reference sequence). DNA of the CDR3: TGTGCCAGTAGTCCAAGGACAGTAGAGACCCAGTACTTC. This encodes CASSPRTVETQYF.